One and the same sample provided the 18 T cell receptor beta chains below, sequenced in a study of T cells in Graves' hyperthyroidism and ophthalmopathy. TCR beta CDR3 region amplification was performed from RNA transcripts. HTBI primers were used for first-round RT-PCR of the TCR CDR3. MiXCR, run by TCRdb on the multiplex PCR reads, gives a single entry per CDR3 protein. The data show about 640,000 distinct CDR3 sequences, about 20% seen once. Sequencing was done on a sample of blood. The source of these receptors is a man between 25 and 39 years old with Graves' ophthalmopathy.

This clonotype was counted many times. V and J are TRBV12-3 or TRBV12-4 and TRBJ2-7, with D unresolved. There are 14 residues in the CDR3. The germline V and J ends were trimmed by 4 bases and 5 bases, with 15 bases remaining between them. This chain's CDR3 is CASSSPDTRHEQYF. DNA of the CDR3: TGTGCCAGCAGTTCTCCAGACACACGGCACGAGCAGTACTTC.

Points on this clonotype: Germline is not matched at one junction end, which may reflect a read error. This chain joins TRBV3-1 and TRBJ2-7; D call uncertain. The CDR3 spans 13 residues. Germline V lookup: CDR1 LGHDT, CDR2 YNNKEL (reference sequence). This chain's CDR3 is CASSQDASYEQCF. DNA of the CDR3: TGTGCCAGCAGCCAGGACGCATCCTACGAGCAGTGCTTC.

In this sample, this clonotype turned up a few times. The gene calls are TRBV7-6 and TRBJ2-7, with 12 bases aligning to TRBD1. Trimming at V came to 3 bases and at J to 9 bases, leaving 6 bases not matched to a gene. The CDR3 covers 14 residues. Germline lookup yields CDR1 SGHVS and CDR2 FNYEAQ. Written as DNA, the CDR3 is TGTGCCAGCAGCTTGGGGGACAGGGGGCGGGGGCAGTACTTC. Amino acid sequence: CASSLGDRGRGQYF.

CDR3 in DNA: TGTGCCAGCAGCTTAGTGGCAGGGGCGGATCAGCCCCAGCATTTT. Translating it yields CASSLVAGADQPQHF. The rearrangement uses TRBV7-2 and TRBJ1-5; TRBD1 might be the D (6 bases). The CDR3 covers 15 residues. Germline assignment: CDR1 SGHTA and CDR2 FQGNSA. The V end was cut by 1 base, the J end by 5 bases, with 12 bases between.

This chain uses TRBV4-2 with TRBJ2-3; 7 bases align to TRBD2. V was clipped by 1 base and J by 2 bases; unmatched bases: 12. Germline values: CDR1 LGHNA, CDR2 YNFKEQ. This CDR3 spans 18 amino acids. The CDR3 region is CASSQGIGRELPTDTQYF. The CDR3 nucleotides are TGTGCCAGCAGCCAAGGAATAGGGCGGGAGTTACCCACAGATACGCAGTATTTT.

This clonotype was detected many times. The chain is built from TRBV27 and TRBJ2-7, with a tentative D call TRBD1 (6 bases). Germline V gene lookup returns CDR1 MNHEY and CDR2 SMNVEV (reference sequence). Trimming took off 5 bases at V and 4 bases at J, with 27 bases between the two ends. This CDR3 region has 18 residues. The CDR3 spells CASSTLTGSGAFAYEQYF. The CDR3, as DNA: TGTGCCAGCAGTACCCTGACAGGTTCAGGGGCTTTCGCTTACGAGCAGTACTTC.

This clonotype was detected many times. The rearrangement links TRBV18 to TRBJ1-2, with a weak D call TRBD1 (5 bases). CDR3 size: 15 residues. V was cut by 2 bases and J by 2 bases, with 12 bases left in between. Germline CDR1 and CDR2: KGHSH and LQKENI. In DNA form, the CDR3 reads TGTGCCAGCTCACCAGATTTCGGGGGGAACTATGGCTACACCTTC. It is translated as CASSPDFGGNYGYTF. The full variable domain, rest sourced from reference TRBV18 and TRBJ1-2, is NAGVMQNPRHLVRRRGQEARLRCSPMKGHSHVYWYRQLPEEGLKFMVYLQKENIIDESGMPKERFSAEFPKEGPSILRIQQVVRGDSAAYFCASSPDFGGNYGYTFGSGTRLTVV.

The V call is TRBV7-3, the J call TRBJ1-6, with TRBD1 matching over 7 bases. Germline lookup yields CDR1 SGHTA and CDR2 FQGTGA. This CDR3 comprises 19 residues. Unmatched junction bases numbered 15, after V lost 1 base and J lost 6 bases. Here the CDR3 DNA reads TGTGCCAGCAGCTTAAGGAACTTTACAGGGGTGGGTGGTAATTCACCCCTCCACTTT. Translated, it gives CASSLRNFTGVGGNSPLHF.

This sequence joins TRBV20-1 and TRBJ2-6; TRBD1 matches 8 bases. V trimming: 3 bases; J trimming: 0 bases; junction bases outside the gene matches: 4. Germline loops: CDR1 DFQATT, CDR2 SNEGSKA (reference sequence). The CDR3 has 16 amino acids. The CDR3 nucleotides are TGCAGTGCTAGCCAGGGGGCCGCCTCTGGGGCCAACGTCCTGACTTTC. It specifies CSASQGAASGANVLTF.

This clonotype has a count of ten or more. The chain has TRBV2 and TRBJ2-3; possibly TRBD2 for D (6 bases). Germline-derived CDR1 and CDR2 are SNHLY and FYNNEI. CDR3 length: 16 residues. V lost 5 bases to trimming and J lost 0 bases, with 15 bases between them. The CDR3 region is CASSWMAGPSTDTQYF. The CDR3 nucleotides read TGTGCCAGCAGTTGGATGGCGGGACCTAGCACAGATACGCAGTATTTT.

The table lists this clonotype with a few counts. The CDR3 DNA reads TGCAGTGCTCCTCTACGGGGCGCCCTGCTATCGAAGGATACGCAGTATTTT. The encoded protein is CSAPLRGALLSKDTQYF. The chain joins TRBV20-1 to TRBJ2-3; D tentatively fits TRBD1 or TRBD2 (5 bases each). Trimming stripped 5 bases from V and 6 bases from J, with 27 bases between. This CDR3 comprises 17 residues. The germline V gene has CDR1 DFQATT and CDR2 SNEGSKA (reference sequence).

A few counts support this clonotype. The chain employs TRBV2 and TRBJ2-7; D is perhaps TRBD2 (7 bases). V gave up 8 bases and J gave up 6 bases, with 26 bases separating them. CDR1 SNHLY and CDR2 FYNNEI come from the germline V gene. The CDR3 has 16 amino acids. CDR3 bases: TGTGCCAGCTCCCTGAGGGGGGGTAGGGGGAGCGTCGAGCAGTACTTC. Translation: CASSLRGGRGSVEQYF.

This clonotype was seen ten or more times. This chain links TRBV28 with TRBJ2-3; 9 bases fit TRBD1. The V gene end was trimmed by 8 bases and the J gene end by 5 bases; junction bases not matched to a gene: 8. The germline V gene encodes CDR1 MDHEN and CDR2 SYDVKM. This CDR3 region has 14 residues. In nucleotides, the CDR3 is TGTGCCAGCGCCTCTGGACAGGGGAGAGATACGCAGTATTTT. Amino acid sequence: CASASGQGRDTQYF.

This clonotype was recorded many times. This chain joins TRBV5-5 and TRBJ1-6; no definite D call. The CDR3 consists of 14 residues. Germline assignment: CDR1 SGHKS and CDR2 YYEKEE (reference sequence). Between the trimmed V and J ends, which lost 2 bases and 8 bases, there was a span of 11 bases. CDR3 sequence reads: CASSFGNQDSPLHF. The CDR3 bases are TGTGCCAGCAGCTTTGGGAACCAGGATTCACCCCTCCACTTT. Based on the CDR3 plus reference TRBV5-5 and TRBJ1-6, the full variable domain is DAGVTQSPTHLIKTRGQQVTLRCSPISGHKSVSWYQQVLGQGPQFIFQYYEKEERGRGNFPDRFSARQFPNYSSELNVNALLLGDSALYLCASSFGNQDSPLHFGNGTRLTVT.

This clonotype was seen only a few times. This chain connects TRBV5-1 to TRBJ2-3, with 10 bases identical to TRBD1. Trimming took 4 bases from V and 6 from J; bases not matched to a gene: 8. CDR1 is SGHRS and CDR2 is YFSETQ in the germline V gene. The CDR3 loop spans 15 amino acids. CDR3 in amino acids: CASSRWDRGSDTQYF. CDR3 bases: TGCGCCAGCAGCCGCTGGGACAGGGGATCGGATACGCAGTATTTT.

This clonotype has a handful of counts. CDR3 sequence: CASSAGTGHNQPQHF. The CDR3 nucleotides read TGTGCCAGCAGCGCCGGGACAGGGCACAATCAGCCCCAGCATTTT. The genes are TRBV6-1 and TRBJ1-5; the match to TRBD1 covers 9 bases. Germline CDR1 MNHNS, CDR2 SASEGT. The CDR3 extends over 15 amino acids. Unmatched junction bases numbered 6, after V lost 6 bases and J lost 3 bases.

This clonotype was found many times. The chain combines TRBV28 with TRBJ2-1, with 8 bases lining up with TRBD1. The V and J ends lost 7 bases and 2 bases, in that order; junction bases with no gene match: 4. CDR3 length: 14 residues. Germline V gene lookup returns CDR1 MDHEN and CDR2 SYDVKM. The CDR3 sequence: CASIPQGAYNEQFF. The CDR3, as DNA: TGTGCCAGCATCCCACAGGGGGCCTACAATGAGCAGTTCTTC.

This clonotype was observed a handful of times. The genes are TRBV10-1 and TRBJ1-4; D not resolved. The germline V gene encodes CDR1 WNHNN and CDR2 SYGVQD (reference sequence). Trimming took 8 bases from V and 4 from J, leaving 8 bases between them. This CDR3 spans 12 amino acids. CDR3 coding DNA: TGCGCCAGCGGGAACCATAATGAAAAACTGTTTTTT. This encodes CASGNHNEKLFF.